Detailed here is one T cell receptor beta chain. Its antigen is undetermined. Only in-frame clones appear in the TCRdb table, and some are missing; sequencing was by immunoSEQ multiplex PCR. The sample records fewer than 55,000 clones, roughly nine tenths being singletons. This CDR3 has 18 residues. The data originate from a study of cytomegalovirus exposure and HLA in healthy donors. Across the study: In a later analysis, it was reported that the 110 or so validation repertoires had been produced on the same platform as the 700 or so repertoires belonging to the first cohort. Findings and caveats of the study: Associated with cytomegalovirus, according to the listing, were 170 or so TCR beta chains. Rare TCR sequences predominated, though certain public TCRs were found in many donors.

The donors formed part of the roughly 120-subject validation cohort, distinct from the roughly 700-subject first cohort. Sequencing was performed on PBMCs. This sequence originates from a man aged 18 to 30 in good health and CMV-seronegative. J is TRBJ2-3 and V is TRBV21-1; TRBD2 is the table's D call, not checked against the DNA. TRBV21-1 corresponds to a pseudogene. For the CDR3, the DNA is TGTGCCAGCAGCCCTTATTCCTACCGGGACTCTAGCACAGATACGCAGTATTTT. Protein: CASSPYSYRDSSTDTQYF.